A selection of T cell receptor beta chains follows, all from one sample in a study of T cells after yellow fever vaccination. TCRdb called the 5' RACE reads again in MiXCR, with one record for every CDR3 protein. The sample carries 350,000 to 450,000 distinct CDR3 sequences, 18% recorded once. This sample comprised PBMCs, obtained before the yellow fever booster vaccination. These receptors all stem from a man younger than 35 who received the YFV17D yellow fever vaccine. CDR3s include the opening cysteine and the closing phenylalanine or tryptophan. The order of the fields is V gene, J gene, clone size, CDR3 length, D gene, CDR3 protein, CDR3 DNA. D genes are given only for firm matches. Clone size is given for some rows only: seen once, a few or many times, or a class if the clone is expanded.

V gene: TRBV28
J gene: TRBJ2-2
clone size: few
CDR3 length: 19
D gene: TRBD1
CDR3 protein: CASSFYSYGTGDNTGELFF
CDR3 DNA: TGTGCCAGCAGTTTCTATTCGTATGGGACAGGGGATAACACCGGGGAGCTGTTTTTT

V gene: TRBV10-1
J gene: TRBJ2-1
clone size: many
CDR3 length: 13
D gene: TRBD1
CDR3 protein: CASRGQGDHEQFF
CDR3 DNA: TGCGCCAGCAGGGGACAGGGTGACCATGAGCAGTTCTTC

V gene: TRBV7-9
J gene: TRBJ1-2
clone size: few
CDR3 length: 13
D gene: TRBD1
CDR3 protein: CASSLAGQDGYTF
CDR3 DNA: TGTGCCAGCAGCTTAGCCGGACAGGATGGCTACACCTTC

V gene: TRBV10-2
J gene: TRBJ1-1
clone size: -
CDR3 length: 17
D gene: -
CDR3 protein: CASSAQVGSASGTEAFF
CDR3 DNA: TGCGCCAGCAGCGCTCAGGTGGGGTCAGCTAGTGGAACTGAAGCTTTCTTT

V gene: TRBV6-6
J gene: TRBJ2-7
clone size: -
CDR3 length: 14
D gene: -
CDR3 protein: CASSQTRAPYEQYF
CDR3 DNA: TGTGCCAGCAGTCAAACACGGGCTCCCTACGAGCAGTACTTC

V gene: TRBV10-3
J gene: TRBJ1-2
clone size: few
CDR3 length: 14
D gene: TRBD1
CDR3 protein: CALQTSGGNGGYTF
CDR3 DNA: TGTGCCCTACAAACGTCAGGGGGCAACGGTGGCTACACCTTC

V gene: TRBV29-1
J gene: TRBJ2-3
clone size: few
CDR3 length: 15
D gene: TRBD2
CDR3 protein: CSVELELAGTDTQYF
CDR3 DNA: TGCAGCGTTGAATTGGAACTAGCGGGGACCGATACGCAGTATTTT

V gene: TRBV29-1
J gene: TRBJ2-3
clone size: -
CDR3 length: 18
D gene: TRBD2
CDR3 protein: CSATQGSGLAGGTDTQYF
CDR3 DNA: TGCAGCGCCACACAGGGATCGGGACTAGCGGGGGGCACAGATACGCAGTATTTT

V gene: TRBV9
J gene: TRBJ2-3
clone size: few
CDR3 length: 18
D gene: -
CDR3 protein: CASSASILARDPTDTQYF
CDR3 DNA: TGTGCCAGCAGCGCGAGCATTCTAGCGAGGGACCCCACAGATACGCAGTATTTT

V gene: TRBV7-7
J gene: TRBJ2-3
clone size: few
CDR3 length: 13
D gene: TRBD2
CDR3 protein: CASSPSGTDTQYF
CDR3 DNA: TGTGCCAGCAGCCCTAGCGGGACAGATACGCAGTATTTT

V gene: TRBV12-3/TRBV12-4
J gene: TRBJ2-3
clone size: -
CDR3 length: 15
D gene: TRBD1
CDR3 protein: CASSFGTGIVGTQYF
CDR3 DNA: TGTGCCAGCAGTTTTGGGACAGGGATTGTTGGTACGCAGTATTTT

V gene: TRBV9
J gene: TRBJ2-1
clone size: -
CDR3 length: 13
D gene: -
CDR3 protein: CASSASIYNEQFF
CDR3 DNA: TGTGCCAGCAGCGCCTCAATCTACAATGAGCAGTTCTTC

V gene: TRBV12-3/TRBV12-4
J gene: TRBJ2-2
clone size: few
CDR3 length: 14
D gene: -
CDR3 protein: CASTILSLPGELFF
CDR3 DNA: TGTGCCAGCACCATCCTTAGCCTTCCCGGGGAGCTGTTTTTT

V gene: TRBV27
J gene: TRBJ1-1
clone size: few
CDR3 length: 17
D gene: -
CDR3 protein: CASSLEGSLGQNTEAFF
CDR3 DNA: TGTGCCAGCAGTTTAGAAGGAAGTCTGGGACAGAACACTGAAGCTTTCTTT

V gene: TRBV5-1
J gene: TRBJ2-5
clone size: many
CDR3 length: 14
D gene: TRBD2
CDR3 protein: CASSPSGGQETQYF
CDR3 DNA: TGTGCCAGCAGTCCCTCCGGGGGGCAAGAGACCCAGTACTTC

V gene: TRBV20-1
J gene: TRBJ2-1
clone size: -
CDR3 length: 14
D gene: -
CDR3 protein: CSASLALPNNEQFF
CDR3 DNA: TGCAGTGCTAGTCTAGCCCTCCCGAATAATGAGCAGTTCTTC

V gene: TRBV6-2/TRBV6-3
J gene: TRBJ2-1
clone size: few
CDR3 length: 16
D gene: -
CDR3 protein: CASSSAPDSSYNEQFF
CDR3 DNA: TGTGCCAGCAGTTCCGCCCCCGACAGTAGCTACAATGAGCAGTTCTTC

V gene: TRBV20-1
J gene: TRBJ2-3
clone size: -
CDR3 length: 15
D gene: TRBD1
CDR3 protein: CSALDGQGFTDTQYF
CDR3 DNA: TGCAGTGCACTTGACGGACAGGGGTTCACAGATACGCAGTATTTT

V gene: TRBV7-2
J gene: TRBJ2-1
clone size: -
CDR3 length: 16
D gene: -
CDR3 protein: CASSQEWGRSYNEQFF
CDR3 DNA: TGTGCCAGCAGCCAAGAGTGGGGTAGGTCCTACAATGAGCAGTTCTTC

V gene: TRBV7-6
J gene: TRBJ2-5
clone size: few
CDR3 length: 16
D gene: TRBD2
CDR3 protein: CASSLGSTGGQETQYF
CDR3 DNA: TGTGCCAGCAGCTTAGGGTCGACGGGGGGCCAAGAGACCCAGTACTTC

V gene: TRBV11-2
J gene: TRBJ2-5
clone size: few
CDR3 length: 15
D gene: TRBD2
CDR3 protein: CASSFATSGEETQYF
CDR3 DNA: TGTGCCAGCAGCTTTGCGACTAGCGGGGAAGAGACCCAGTACTTC

V gene: TRBV6-5
J gene: TRBJ1-6
clone size: few
CDR3 length: 13
D gene: -
CDR3 protein: CASSYGHLSPLHF
CDR3 DNA: TGTGCCAGCAGTTACGGCCACCTTTCACCCCTCCACTTT

V gene: TRBV13
J gene: TRBJ2-1
clone size: few
CDR3 length: 16
D gene: -
CDR3 protein: CASSLEWRELRNEQFF
CDR3 DNA: TGTGCCAGCAGCTTAGAATGGCGGGAACTGAGAAATGAGCAGTTCTTC

V gene: TRBV20-1
J gene: TRBJ2-7
clone size: few
CDR3 length: 15
D gene: TRBD1
CDR3 protein: CSAGPPATGIYEQYF
CDR3 DNA: TGCAGTGCTGGTCCCCCGGCGACAGGGATCTACGAGCAGTACTTC

V gene: TRBV20-1
J gene: TRBJ1-5
clone size: once
CDR3 length: 15
D gene: -
CDR3 protein: CSARDRRVGNQPQHF
CDR3 DNA: TGCAGTGCTAGAGATAGGAGGGTAGGCAATCAGCCCCAGCATTTT

V gene: TRBV7-6
J gene: TRBJ2-2
clone size: -
CDR3 length: 14
D gene: -
CDR3 protein: CASSFTGYTGELFF
CDR3 DNA: TGTGCCAGCAGCTTCACAGGGTATACCGGGGAGCTGTTTTTT

V gene: TRBV7-2
J gene: TRBJ2-3
clone size: -
CDR3 length: 13
D gene: TRBD1
CDR3 protein: CASRTGAPDTQYF
CDR3 DNA: TGTGCCAGTAGAACAGGGGCCCCAGATACGCAGTATTTT

V gene: TRBV5-5
J gene: TRBJ1-1
clone size: few
CDR3 length: 13
D gene: -
CDR3 protein: CASSSFLSTEAFF
CDR3 DNA: TGTGCCAGCAGCTCCTTCCTGAGCACTGAAGCTTTCTTT

V gene: TRBV20-1
J gene: TRBJ1-5
clone size: -
CDR3 length: 13
D gene: TRBD1
CDR3 protein: CSAGDRGNQPQHF
CDR3 DNA: TGCAGTGCAGGGGACAGGGGCAATCAGCCCCAGCATTTT

V gene: TRBV10-2
J gene: TRBJ1-1
clone size: few
CDR3 length: 13
D gene: TRBD1
CDR3 protein: CASRRQGGTEAFF
CDR3 DNA: TGCGCCAGCCGCCGACAGGGAGGCACTGAAGCTTTCTTT

V gene: TRBV13
J gene: TRBJ2-3
clone size: -
CDR3 length: 12
D gene: -
CDR3 protein: CASSLGARIKYF
CDR3 DNA: TGTGCCAGCAGCTTAGGTGCTAGGATAAAATATTTT

V gene: TRBV6-2/TRBV6-3
J gene: TRBJ1-6
clone size: -
CDR3 length: 15
D gene: TRBD1
CDR3 protein: CASSYGGQTGTPLHF
CDR3 DNA: TGTGCCAGCAGTTACGGGGGACAGACCGGAACACCCCTCCACTTT

V gene: TRBV12-3/TRBV12-4
J gene: TRBJ2-2
clone size: few
CDR3 length: 19
D gene: TRBD1
CDR3 protein: CASSFTRDRGYADTGELFF
CDR3 DNA: TGTGCCAGCAGTTTCACTAGGGACAGGGGGTATGCGGACACCGGGGAGCTGTTTTTT

V gene: TRBV20-1
J gene: TRBJ2-3
clone size: many
CDR3 length: 15
D gene: TRBD2
CDR3 protein: CSALRASGPSDTQYF
CDR3 DNA: TGCAGTGCCCTTAGGGCTAGCGGGCCCTCAGATACGCAGTATTTT

V gene: TRBV2
J gene: TRBJ2-3
clone size: -
CDR3 length: 11
D gene: -
CDR3 protein: CASLTTDTQYF
CDR3 DNA: TGTGCCAGCTTAACCACAGATACGCAGTATTTT

V gene: TRBV7-9
J gene: TRBJ2-2
clone size: few
CDR3 length: 16
D gene: TRBD1
CDR3 protein: CASSSTGGANTGELFF
CDR3 DNA: TGTGCCAGCAGCTCGACAGGGGGCGCGAACACCGGGGAGCTGTTTTTT

V gene: TRBV11-2
J gene: TRBJ1-6
clone size: -
CDR3 length: 11
D gene: -
CDR3 protein: CASSFRSPLHF
CDR3 DNA: TGTGCCAGCAGCTTCCGGTCACCCCTCCACTTT

V gene: TRBV9
J gene: TRBJ2-5
clone size: -
CDR3 length: 13
D gene: -
CDR3 protein: CASSFGPKETQYF
CDR3 DNA: TGTGCCAGCAGCTTTGGTCCGAAAGAGACCCAGTACTTC

V gene: TRBV20-1
J gene: TRBJ2-1
clone size: -
CDR3 length: 13
D gene: -
CDR3 protein: CSARATDYNEQFF
CDR3 DNA: TGCAGTGCTAGGGCCACGGACTACAATGAGCAGTTCTTC

V gene: TRBV7-3
J gene: TRBJ2-2
clone size: few
CDR3 length: 13
D gene: -
CDR3 protein: CASSRAGAGELFF
CDR3 DNA: TGTGCCAGCAGTCGAGCAGGGGCCGGGGAGCTGTTTTTT

V gene: TRBV7-2
J gene: TRBJ2-5
clone size: -
CDR3 length: 12
D gene: -
CDR3 protein: CASSLDRGTQYF
CDR3 DNA: TGTGCCAGCAGCTTAGATCGCGGGACCCAGTACTTC

V gene: TRBV7-2
J gene: TRBJ2-5
clone size: -
CDR3 length: 15
D gene: TRBD1
CDR3 protein: CASSLTGGLQETQYF
CDR3 DNA: TGTGCCAGCAGTTTGACAGGGGGACTACAAGAGACCCAGTACTTC

V gene: TRBV6-2/TRBV6-3
J gene: TRBJ1-5
clone size: -
CDR3 length: 15
D gene: -
CDR3 protein: CASQRQGGSNQPQHF
CDR3 DNA: TGTGCCAGCCAAAGACAAGGTGGGAGCAATCAGCCCCAGCATTTT

V gene: TRBV18
J gene: TRBJ2-3
clone size: few
CDR3 length: 13
D gene: -
CDR3 protein: CASSLLPSDTQYF
CDR3 DNA: TGTGCCAGCTCACTCTTACCGTCAGATACGCAGTATTTT

V gene: TRBV13
J gene: TRBJ1-4
clone size: -
CDR3 length: 16
D gene: -
CDR3 protein: CASSWAAPGTNEKLFF
CDR3 DNA: TGTGCCAGCAGCTGGGCAGCCCCTGGAACTAATGAAAAACTGTTTTTT

V gene: TRBV5-5
J gene: TRBJ2-3
clone size: few
CDR3 length: 14
D gene: TRBD1
CDR3 protein: CASSTWTGPLTQYF
CDR3 DNA: TGTGCCAGCAGCACCTGGACAGGACCTTTGACGCAGTATTTT

V gene: TRBV20-1
J gene: TRBJ2-1
clone size: many
CDR3 length: 13
D gene: TRBD2
CDR3 protein: CSARGLAGGEQFF
CDR3 DNA: TGCAGTGCTAGAGGACTAGCGGGGGGTGAGCAGTTCTTC

V gene: TRBV7-9
J gene: TRBJ2-3
clone size: -
CDR3 length: 16
D gene: TRBD2
CDR3 protein: CASSPELGGGTDTQYF
CDR3 DNA: TGTGCCAGCAGCCCGGAGCTGGGGGGGGGCACAGATACGCAGTATTTT

V gene: TRBV20-1
J gene: TRBJ2-2
clone size: few
CDR3 length: 13
D gene: -
CDR3 protein: CSAREVGAGELFF
CDR3 DNA: TGCAGTGCTAGAGAGGTGGGGGCCGGGGAGCTGTTTTTT

V gene: TRBV5-1
J gene: TRBJ2-3
clone size: few
CDR3 length: 17
D gene: TRBD2
CDR3 protein: CASSLAAGGSRPDTQYF
CDR3 DNA: TGCGCCAGCAGCTTGGCTGCGGGGGGGTCACGCCCGGATACGCAGTATTTT

V gene: TRBV6-5
J gene: TRBJ1-1
clone size: -
CDR3 length: 16
D gene: -
CDR3 protein: CASSLSTVGWNTEAFF
CDR3 DNA: TGTGCCAGCAGTCTTTCCACGGTCGGATGGAACACTGAAGCTTTCTTT

V gene: TRBV19
J gene: TRBJ2-3
clone size: few
CDR3 length: 14
D gene: TRBD1
CDR3 protein: CASSPMTGWDTQYF
CDR3 DNA: TGTGCCAGTAGTCCTATGACAGGGTGGGATACGCAGTATTTT

V gene: TRBV27
J gene: TRBJ2-7
clone size: -
CDR3 length: 13
D gene: -
CDR3 protein: CASSFRPAYEQYF
CDR3 DNA: TGTGCCAGCAGTTTTCGTCCAGCGTACGAGCAGTACTTC

V gene: TRBV27
J gene: TRBJ2-3
clone size: few
CDR3 length: 15
D gene: -
CDR3 protein: CASTSDGLITDTQYF
CDR3 DNA: TGTGCCAGCACTTCCGACGGGCTAATTACAGATACGCAGTATTTT

V gene: TRBV5-5
J gene: TRBJ1-2
clone size: -
CDR3 length: 14
D gene: -
CDR3 protein: CASTHPGANYGYTF
CDR3 DNA: TGTGCCAGCACCCATCCGGGGGCTAACTATGGCTACACCTTC

V gene: TRBV7-9
J gene: TRBJ1-4
clone size: -
CDR3 length: 12
D gene: TRBD1
CDR3 protein: CASSWTGEKLFF
CDR3 DNA: TGTGCCAGCAGCTGGACAGGTGAAAAACTGTTTTTT

V gene: TRBV20-1
J gene: TRBJ2-2
clone size: -
CDR3 length: 17
D gene: TRBD2
CDR3 protein: CSARGPSGGSNTGELFF
CDR3 DNA: TGCAGTGCTAGAGGTCCTAGCGGGGGATCGAACACCGGGGAGCTGTTTTTT